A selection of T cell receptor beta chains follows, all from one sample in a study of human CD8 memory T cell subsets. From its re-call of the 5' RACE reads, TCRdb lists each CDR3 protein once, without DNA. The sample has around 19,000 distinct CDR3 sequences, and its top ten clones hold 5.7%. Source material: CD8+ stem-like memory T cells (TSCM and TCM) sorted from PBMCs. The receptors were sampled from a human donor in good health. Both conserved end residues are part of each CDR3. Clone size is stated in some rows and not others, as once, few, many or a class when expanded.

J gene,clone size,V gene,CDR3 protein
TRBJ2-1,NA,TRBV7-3,CASSPTGTSSFEQFF
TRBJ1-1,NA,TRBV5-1,CASSLERGYTEAFF
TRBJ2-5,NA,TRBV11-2,CASSQGGETQYF
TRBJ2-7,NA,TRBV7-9,CASSTYRGREQYF
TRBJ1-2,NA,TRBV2,CASRETAYYGYTF
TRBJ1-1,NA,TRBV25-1,CASSESIFGARGLNTEAFF
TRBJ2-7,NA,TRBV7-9,CASSGSIQFSGETYEQYF
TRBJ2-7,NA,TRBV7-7,CASSLAAGDYEQYF
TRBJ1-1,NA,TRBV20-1,CSAKTLGSTEAFF
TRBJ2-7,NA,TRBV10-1,CASSHGQGPYEQYF
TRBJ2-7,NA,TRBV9,CASSGGQGGSGYEQYF
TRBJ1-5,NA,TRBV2,CASSSQPSSNQPQHF
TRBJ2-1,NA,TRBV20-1,CSARSLSRHEQFF
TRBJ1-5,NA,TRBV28,CASRNVPNQPQHF
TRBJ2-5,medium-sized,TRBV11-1,CASSALGETQYF
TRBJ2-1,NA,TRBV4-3,CASSQEGGSLNNEQFF
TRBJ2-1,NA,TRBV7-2,CATGGGDLSNEQFF
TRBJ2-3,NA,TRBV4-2,CASSQRDRRADTQYF
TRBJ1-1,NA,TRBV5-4,CASSFFGGTEAFF
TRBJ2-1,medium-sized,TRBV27,CASSMGGPSSYNEQFF
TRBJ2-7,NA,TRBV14,CASSLFGTGGPEQYF
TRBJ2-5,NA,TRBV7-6,CASSLEVFSSQQETQYF
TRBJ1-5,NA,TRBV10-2,CASSDSNQPQHF
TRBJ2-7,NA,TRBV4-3,CASSLDRDRYEQYF
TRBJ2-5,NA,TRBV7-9,CASSSSGTSPYQETQYF
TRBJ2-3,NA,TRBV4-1,CASSQAFPGGVADTQYF